These 29 T cell receptor beta chains originate from one sample sequenced in a study of Graves' ophthalmopathy and Graves' hyperthyroidism. The study amplified TCR beta CDR3 regions using RNA transcripts. HTBI primers served in a first-round RT-PCR, which a second-round multiplex PCR followed. TCRdb independently ran MiXCR on the multiplex PCR reads; one entry per CDR3 protein. The sample shows 500,000 to 700,000 distinct CDR3 sequences, about a fifth of them seen only once. Sequencing was carried out using peripheral blood. These receptors were obtained from a young woman with stable Graves' hyperthyroidism. Some clones in this sample may be carry-over from other donors' samples.

This chain uses TRBV15 with TRBJ1-2; D unresolved. CDR3 length: 12 amino acids. CDR1 and CDR2 from the germline V gene are LNHNV and YYDKDF (reference sequence). With 8 bases removed from V and 5 bases from J, the gap between germline ends came to 12 bases. The CDR3 region is CATGMVGYGYTF. CDR3 coding DNA: TGTGCCACCGGGATGGTGGGATATGGCTACACCTTC.

Points on this clonotype: A much larger clone differs by one base, so this may be a read error. The rearrangement joins TRBV5-1 to TRBJ2-7, with D perhaps being TRBD1 or TRBD2 (5 bases each). The CDR3 consists of 15 residues. In germline, CDR1 is SGHRS, CDR2 YFSETQ. The CDR3 bases are TGCGCCAGCAGTCCCCCCGGGACGGGAAACTACGGGCAGTACTTC. Amino acids: CASSPPGTGNYGQYF.

This clonotype was observed at least ten times. This chain joins TRBV6-1 and TRBJ2-7; 7 positions match TRBD1. The V gene end was trimmed by 6 bases and the J gene end by 0 bases; junction bases not matched to a gene: 8. This CDR3 spans 15 amino acids. Germline V gene lookup returns CDR1 MNHNS and CDR2 SASEGT. CDR3 sequence: CASRPDRMSSYEQYF. CDR3 bases: TGTGCCAGCAGACCGGACAGGATGAGCTCCTACGAGCAGTACTTC.

This clonotype was seen ten or more times. The V and J genes are TRBV6-2 or TRBV6-3 and TRBJ2-7; D remains ambiguous. Trimming shortened V by 5 bases and J by 6 bases, and 17 bases separated the two germline ends. CDR3 length equals 14 residues. Germline values: CDR1 MNHEY, CDR2 SVGEGT. CDR3 DNA sequence: TGTGCCAGCAGTCAGGACGGCCGAACTTCCGAGCAGTACTTC. Its translation: CASSQDGRTSEQYF.

Ten or more counts support this clonotype. The chain recombines TRBV15 with TRBJ1-1; D might be TRBD1 (6 bases). This CDR3 spans 16 amino acids. CDR1 LNHNV and CDR2 YYDKDF come from the germline V gene (reference sequence). V shed 0 bases and J shed 4 bases, with 15 bases lying between them. DNA of the CDR3: TGTGCCACCAGCAGAGATTTAGGCGAGGGGGGCACTGAAGCTTTCTTT. This translates into CATSRDLGEGGTEAFF.

This clonotype showed up many times. The rearrangement joins TRBV3-1 to TRBJ2-7; no clear D gene. V was cut by 1 base and J by 6 bases, with 10 bases left in between. The CDR3 runs to 13 residues. The germline CDR1 and CDR2 sequences are LGHDT and YNNKEL (reference sequence). This CDR3 reads CASSQVTAGEQYF. CDR3 bases: TGTGCCAGCAGCCAAGTCACCGCCGGCGAGCAGTACTTC.

V is TRBV20-1 and J is TRBJ1-5; 8 nucleotides line up with TRBD1. Germline-derived CDR1 and CDR2 are DFQATT and SNEGSKA (reference sequence). The CDR3 runs 15 residues. J lost 0 bases, V lost 3 bases, and 4 bases had no gene match. As DNA, the CDR3 is TGCAGTGCTAGGGCTACAGGGGGTAGCAATCAGCCCCAGCATTTT. It codes for CSARATGGSNQPQHF.

The sample holds many counts of this clonotype. This chain uses TRBV25-1 with TRBJ1-2; D unclear. Trimming stripped 1 base from V and 6 bases from J, with 12 bases between. Germline V lookup: CDR1 MGHDK, CDR2 SYGVNS. This CDR3 is 14 amino acids long. CDR3 amino acids: CASSEFWGSNGYTF. Written as DNA, the CDR3 is TGTGCCAGCAGTGAATTCTGGGGTTCTAATGGCTACACCTTC.

This clonotype occurred many times. The chain recombines TRBV12-3 or TRBV12-4 with TRBJ1-2; no firm D call. CDR3 length: 13 amino acids. Trimming removed 5 bases from V and 2 bases from J, with 9 bases in between. CDR3 amino acids: CASSDCNNYGYTF. In nucleotides, the CDR3 is TGTGCCAGCAGTGATTGTAACAACTATGGCTACACCTTC.

The table lists this clonotype with many counts. This CDR3 reads CASSETAGRANYGYTF. Here the CDR3 DNA reads TGTGCCAGCAGTGAAACGGCGGGAAGGGCTAACTATGGCTACACCTTC. The chain uses TRBV25-1 and TRBJ1-2, with D unresolved. The CDR3 sequence is 16 residues long. Germline V gene data show CDR1 as MGHDK and CDR2 as SYGVNS. The germline V and J ends were trimmed by 2 bases and 0 bases, with 13 bases remaining between them.

This clonotype was seen more than once but under ten times. This chain connects TRBV14 to TRBJ2-5; weak D call: TRBD2 (6 bases). This CDR3 is 14 amino acids long. V was cut by 3 bases and J by 3 bases, with 11 bases left in between. Germline V gives CDR1 SGHDN, CDR2 FVKESK. CDR3: CASSHPLAEETQYF. In DNA, the CDR3 is TGTGCCAGCAGCCACCCTTTAGCGGAAGAGACCCAGTACTTC.

This clonotype has at least ten counts. The chain is built from TRBV7-2 and TRBJ1-2; D is ambiguous. Germline values: CDR1 SGHTA, CDR2 FQGNSA. The CDR3 contains 14 residues. V lost 3 bases to trimming and J lost 4 bases, with 12 bases between them. CDR3 amino acids: CASSFKGKAYGYTF. The CDR3 region has the DNA TGTGCCAGCAGCTTTAAAGGGAAGGCCTATGGCTACACCTTC.

This clonotype was recorded once. The chain combines TRBV30 with TRBJ2-7; D possibly corresponds to TRBD1 (5 bases). CDR3 size: 16 residues. V lost 4 bases, J lost 3 bases, and 22 bases lay in between. Germline V gene data show CDR1 as GTSNPN and CDR2 as SVGIG (reference sequence). CDR3 sequence (DNA): TGTGCCTGGAAGAAGAGGACACCCTTGCCCGTCTACGAGCAGTACTTC. It yields the protein CAWKKRTPLPVYEQYF.

The CDR3 reads CASSQDRMYEQYF. CDR3 in DNA: TGTGCCAGCAGTCAGGACAGAATGTACGAGCAGTACTTC. The chain combines TRBV6-1 with TRBJ2-7, with D maybe TRBD1 (6 bases). Trimming removed 5 bases at V and 4 bases at J, with 12 bases between. The CDR3 covers 13 residues. Germline assignment: CDR1 MNHNS and CDR2 SASEGT.

This clonotype was observed at least ten times. The rearrangement uses TRBV7-3 and TRBJ2-7; 7 nucleotides match TRBD1. Germline V lookup: CDR1 SGHTA, CDR2 FQGTGA. The CDR3 runs 18 residues. V lost 4 bases and J lost 0; bases outside the gene matches: 15. DNA of the CDR3: TGTGCCAGCAGCTCCTGGGATTTGTCCGGGACAGACTCCTACGAGCAGTACTTC. Amino acid sequence: CASSSWDLSGTDSYEQYF. The full variable domain, its missing parts supplied by reference TRBV7-3 and TRBJ2-7, is GAGVSQTPSNKVTEKGKYVELRCDPISGHTALYWYRQSLGQGPEFLIYFQGTGAADDSGLPNDRFFAVRPEGSVSTLKIQRTERGDSAVYLCASSSWDLSGTDSYEQYFGPGTRLTVT.

This clonotype was picked up many times. The V and J genes are TRBV20-1 and TRBJ1-1; perhaps TRBD1 as D (6 bases). Germline lookup yields CDR1 DFQATT and CDR2 SNEGSKA (reference sequence). The CDR3 is made up of 13 amino acids. V was pared by 5 bases and J by 1 base, with 11 bases between. CDR3 sequence: CSAQQGGNTEAFF. DNA for the CDR3: TGCAGTGCTCAACAGGGTGGGAACACTGAAGCTTTCTTT.

There are many counts of this clonotype. This sequence joins TRBV12-3 or TRBV12-4 and TRBJ1-5, with no clear D. The CDR3 runs to 14 residues. Deletions cut 3 bases from V and 0 bases from J, with 6 bases between. The CDR3 loop is CASSFVRSNQPQHF. DNA for the CDR3: TGTGCCAGCAGTTTCGTCCGTAGCAATCAGCCCCAGCATTTT.

V usage is TRBV4-1 and J usage is TRBJ2-7; D is undetermined. With 0 bases removed from V and 5 bases from J, the gap between germline ends came to 11 bases. CDR1 and CDR2 from the germline V gene are MGHRA and YSYEKL. The CDR3 runs 14 residues. CDR3 protein: CASSQEANRNEQYF. CDR3 nucleotide sequence: TGCGCCAGCAGCCAAGAAGCGAATAGAAACGAGCAGTACTTC.

V gene TRBV28 combines with J gene TRBJ2-7; maybe TRBD2 (5 bases). Trimming pared 7 bases from V and 5 bases from J, leaving 12 bases between. This CDR3 comprises 12 residues. Per the germline V gene, CDR1 is MDHEN and CDR2 is SYDVKM. Written as DNA, the CDR3 is TGTGCCAGCACGGTAATCGGGGACGAGCAGTACTTC. Its protein product is CASTVIGDEQYF.

The table lists this clonotype with many counts. The V gene is TRBV29-1, the J gene TRBJ2-5; tentatively, D is TRBD2 (5 bases). V lost 7 bases to trimming and J lost 3 bases, with 18 bases between them. Germline CDR1 and CDR2: SQVTM and ANQGSEA. The CDR3 length is 14 residues. CDR3 residues: CSERTFLPEETQYF. CDR3 nucleotides: TGCAGCGAGAGGACTTTCCTCCCAGAAGAGACCCAGTACTTC.

The CDR3 DNA follows: TGTGCCAGCAGCTTAGAGGGTCGTGGAAACATTCAGTACTTC. As protein: CASSLEGRGNIQYF. V usage is TRBV7-9 and J usage is TRBJ2-4; D unclear. The CDR3 has 14 amino acids. Germline loops: CDR1 SEHNR, CDR2 FQNEAQ (reference sequence). Trimming removed 1 base from V and 6 bases from J, with 10 bases in between.

In its sample, this clonotype was seen many times. V is TRBV7-3 and J is TRBJ1-1; D is unclear. The CDR3 totals 13 residues. The ends were cut back, 3 bases at V and 3 bases at J, with 8 bases in the middle. Germline-derived CDR1 and CDR2 are SGHTA and FQGTGA. CDR3 protein: CASSFTDYTEAFF. The CDR3 DNA reads TGTGCCAGCAGCTTCACAGATTACACTGAAGCTTTCTTT.

The chain uses TRBV7-2 and TRBJ2-2, with D unclear. This CDR3 contains 15 residues. Germline V gene data show CDR1 as SGHTA and CDR2 as FQGNSA. The V and J ends lost 5 bases and 8 bases respectively, with 18 bases between them. The CDR3 protein is CASSATRVPTGELFF. The DNA for the CDR3 is TGTGCCAGCAGCGCAACCCGGGTCCCAACGGGGGAGCTGTTTTTT.

Only a few counts were recorded for this clonotype. The chain combines TRBV6-5 with TRBJ1-1; D ambiguous. The CDR3 totals 14 residues. Trimming cost V 0 bases and J 7 bases, with 12 bases left between them. Per germline, CDR1 MNHEY and CDR2 SVGAGI. The CDR3 nucleotides are TGTGCCAGCAGTTACTCGCTAAGAGGCCGTGAAGCTTTCTTT. It codes for CASSYSLRGREAFF.

This clonotype was detected many times. The chain recombines TRBV29-1 with TRBJ1-1, with D unclear. V lost 1 base and J 6 bases, leaving 15 bases between the germline ends. The CDR3 is 14 residues long. Germline CDR1 is SQVTM and CDR2 is ANQGSEA. The CDR3 region has the DNA TGCAGCGTTGAAGTACAGACCGCCGGGGCTGAAGCTTTCTTT. The encoded protein is CSVEVQTAGAEAFF.

This clonotype was observed at least ten times. The V call is TRBV12-3 or TRBV12-4, the J call TRBJ2-1; 9 bases map to TRBD2. V gave up 4 bases and J gave up 8 bases; unmatched junction bases: 15. The CDR3 is 17 residues long. The CDR3 DNA reads as TGTGCCAGCAGTTGGTTCGGTGGTAGCGGGAGTATCGATGAGCAGTTCTTC. It specifies CASSWFGGSGSIDEQFF.

The chain uses TRBV10-3 and TRBJ1-1; 9 bases line up with TRBD1. Germline V gene sequence: CDR1 ENHRY, CDR2 SYGVKD. V dropped 3 bases and J dropped 0; count of bases not matched to a gene: 5. CDR3 length: 16 amino acids. CDR3 coding DNA: TGTGCCATCAGTGAAAGGACAGGGGCCATGAACACTGAAGCTTTCTTT. Protein: CAISERTGAMNTEAFF.

This chain joins TRBV6-5 and TRBJ1-1; 8 bases map to TRBD1. V shed 2 bases and J 3 bases; nucleotides not matched to a gene: 5. The germline CDR1 and CDR2 sequences are MNHEY and SVGAGI. The length of the CDR3 is 15 residues. Written as DNA, the CDR3 is TGTGCCAGCAGTTACCCGGGACAGGCGGACACTGAAGCTTTCTTT. Amino acid sequence: CASSYPGQADTEAFF.

This clonotype was counted at least ten times. The rearrangement joins TRBV6-1 to TRBJ1-1; D gene ambiguous. Germline CDR1 reads MNHNS; CDR2 reads SASEGT. The CDR3 sequence is 14 residues long. Trimming stripped 6 bases from V and 1 base from J, with 12 bases between. The CDR3 DNA sequence: TGTGCCAGCAGAGGCCTACAAGGGAACACTGAAGCTTTCTTT. Its protein is CASRGLQGNTEAFF.